This TCR beta chain is drawn from a study of cytomegalovirus exposure and HLA in healthy donors. Study as a whole: The 100 to 150 validation repertoires and the roughly 690 first-cohort repertoires shared a platform, a later analysis reported.

Concerning this clone itself: Its target is unknown.

Separation from the 666-subject first cohort characterized the roughly 120-subject validation cohort, to which the donors belonged. This CDR3 comprises 16 residues. Looked up from germline, CDR1 is SGHTA and CDR2 is FQGNSA. Trimming at V came to 1 base and at J to 6 bases, leaving 10 bases not matched to a gene. Findings and limits, study-wide: A list of 150 or so TCR beta chains associated with cytomegalovirus was given. Rarity held for most TCR sequences, but there were some public TCRs that occurred in many donors.

The table came from immunoSEQ multiplex PCR; TCRdb's copy has only in-frame clones and leaves some out. This table holds 98,000 or so clones, 90% to 96% found once. The chain links TRBV7-2 to TRBJ2-7; 9 bases align to TRBD1. Sequencing was carried out using PBMCs. The TCR comes from a woman aged 18-29 years in good health and CMV-seronegative. Written as DNA, the CDR3 is TGTGCCAGCAGCTTAGGTCACGGGACAGGGTCGGGCGAGCAGTACTTC. This sequence encodes CASSLGHGTGSGEQYF.